This record looks at one T cell receptor (beta chain) sequence and its context. Its target is not known. Researchers reported that TCR beta cDNA libraries carried unique molecular identifiers. It was from roughly 0.93 to 9.6 million T cells that approximately 500,000 cDNA molecules came. TCRdb analysed the PCR reads with MiXCR anew, one entry per CDR3 protein. The top ten clones hold 12% of a sample with hundreds of thousands of distinct CDR3 sequences, approximately 46% of them seen once. This entry is derived from a study of post-analysis software for immune sequencing data. Background on the study: Disease courses included relapsing-remitting, secondary progressive and progressive-relapsing multiple sclerosis.

Study-level points and caveats: F measure showed strong co-clustering of same-batch samples. Five TRBV segments, including TRBV5-6, TRBV5-1 and TRBV20-1, were more frequent in patients than controls. Normalized Chao1 diversity was significantly reduced in patients versus controls.

V was shortened by 3 bases and J by 5 bases, with 8 bases between the two germline ends. This CDR3 has 12 residues. Germline CDR1 is LGHDT and CDR2 is YNNKEL (reference sequence). The sample was blood. V and J are TRBV3-1 and TRBJ2-7; D call uncertain. The TCR originated in a girl aged 10 to 17 with multiple sclerosis. The CDR3: CASSHSDHEQYF. In DNA, the CDR3 is TGTGCCAGCAGCCACTCGGACCACGAGCAGTACTTC.